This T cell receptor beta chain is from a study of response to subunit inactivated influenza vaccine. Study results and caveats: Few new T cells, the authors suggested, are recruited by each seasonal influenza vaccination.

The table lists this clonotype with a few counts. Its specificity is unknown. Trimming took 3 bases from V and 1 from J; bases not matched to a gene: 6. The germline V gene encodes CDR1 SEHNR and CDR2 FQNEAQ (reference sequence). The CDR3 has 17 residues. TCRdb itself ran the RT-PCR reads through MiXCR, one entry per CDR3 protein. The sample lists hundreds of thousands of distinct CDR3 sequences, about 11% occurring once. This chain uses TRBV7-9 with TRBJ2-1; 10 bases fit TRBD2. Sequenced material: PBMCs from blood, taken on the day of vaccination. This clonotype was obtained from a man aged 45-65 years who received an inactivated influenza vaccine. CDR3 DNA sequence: TGTGCCAGCAGCTTTTCTAGCGGGGGCCCTTCCTACAATGAGCAGTTCTTC. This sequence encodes CASSFSSGGPSYNEQFF.